What follows are 32 T cell receptor beta chains derived from one specimen sequenced in a study of cytomegalovirus exposure and HLA in healthy donors. Both 60 Vbeta primers and 13 Jbeta primers went into the PCR. Libraries were prepared by immunoSEQ multiplex PCR; TCRdb keeps only in-frame clonotypes and omits some of them. The repertoire shows over 60,000 clones; the top ten hold roughly 7.4%. The specimen was PBMCs. Receptors originate from a female donor in good health and CMV-seropositive.

This chain connects TRBV5-1 to TRBJ2-2; 8 positions match TRBD1. Germline V gives CDR1 SGHRS, CDR2 YFSETQ. V lost 3 bases and J lost 7; bases outside the gene matches: 8. This CDR3 is 15 amino acids long. The CDR3 loop is CASSSTGASGGELFF. The CDR3 DNA is TGCGCCAGCAGCTCGACAGGGGCGTCGGGCGGGGAGCTGTTTTTT.

The chain couples TRBV9 to TRBJ2-3, with a possible D match to TRBD2 (6 bases). The length of the CDR3 is 15 residues. V lost 3 bases and J lost 1, with 12 bases in between. The germline gives CDR1 SGDLS, CDR2 YYNGEE. The CDR3 sequence: CASSDTSFGTDTQYF. CDR3 nucleotide sequence: TGTGCCAGCAGCGATACTAGCTTTGGCACAGATACGCAGTATTTT.

The rearrangement joins TRBV7-9 to TRBJ2-1; TRBD2 matches 10 bases. Germline values: CDR1 SEHNR, CDR2 FQNEAQ (reference sequence). The CDR3 length is 16 residues. After removal of 2 bases from V and 8 bases from J, the junction contained 9 bases not matched to a gene. The CDR3 spells CASSLTSSGRAHEQFF. The CDR3 nucleotides read TGTGCCAGCAGCTTAACTTCAAGCGGGAGGGCCCATGAGCAGTTCTTC.

This chain links TRBV7-9 with TRBJ1-5, with TRBD1 identical over 7 bases. The CDR3 contains 14 residues. Trimming cost V 5 bases and J 7 bases; bases outside gene matches: 8. Germline V gene sequence: CDR1 SEHNR, CDR2 FQNEAQ (reference sequence). CDR3 sequence reads: CASSPSGGEQPQHF. Here the CDR3 DNA reads TGTGCCAGCAGCCCCTCAGGGGGAGAGCAGCCCCAGCATTTT.

CDR3 sequence reads: CASSLVAGSYEQYF. In DNA, the CDR3 is TGTGCCAGCAGCTTGGTGGCAGGGTCCTACGAGCAGTACTTC. This chain uses TRBV5-5 with TRBJ2-7, with D maybe TRBD1 (5 bases). The V end was cut by 0 bases, the J end by 1 base, with 8 bases between. There are 14 residues in the CDR3. Germline CDR1 and CDR2: SGHKS and YYEKEE (reference sequence).

The rearrangement uses TRBV6-5 and TRBJ2-1; 9 bases agree with TRBD2. This CDR3 comprises 15 residues. The J segment lost 6 bases and the V segment lost 7 bases, leaving 10 bases of the junction unmatched. Germline V gene data show CDR1 as MNHEY and CDR2 as SVGAGI. The CDR3 DNA reads TGTGCCAGCAATCCCCTAGCGGGGACCCTCAATGAGCAGTTCTTC. As protein: CASNPLAGTLNEQFF.

The rearrangement joins TRBV20-1 to TRBJ1-2, with D unresolved. The CDR3 loop spans 11 amino acids. In germline, CDR1 is DFQATT, CDR2 SNEGSKA (reference sequence). Trimming cost V 6 bases and J 4 bases, with 9 bases left between them. DNA of the CDR3: TGCAGTGCCATCGGGGTCTATGGCTACACCTTC. It translates to CSAIGVYGYTF.

The genes are TRBV5-1 and TRBJ1-4; tentatively, D is TRBD1 (6 bases). There are 15 residues in the CDR3. Trimming removed 2 bases from V and 7 bases from J, with 15 bases in between. Germline V lookup: CDR1 SGHRS, CDR2 YFSETQ. This CDR3 reads CASSFAGAVGEKLFF. The CDR3 nucleotides are TGCGCCAGCAGCTTTGCGGGGGCGGTGGGTGAAAAACTGTTTTTT. Variable domain in full (rest from reference TRBV5-1 and TRBJ1-4): KAGVTQTPRYLIKTRGQQVTLSCSPISGHRSVSWYQQTPGQGLQFLFEYFSETQRNKGNFPGRFSGRQFSNSRSEMNVSTLELGDSALYLCASSFAGAVGEKLFFGSGTQLSVL.

The CDR3 region is CAISESWGTGVNTEAFF. The CDR3 DNA reads as TGTGCCATCAGTGAGTCGTGGGGGACAGGGGTGAACACTGAAGCTTTCTTT. V gene TRBV10-3 combines with J gene TRBJ1-1; 10 positions agree with TRBD1. Germline-derived CDR1 and CDR2 are ENHRY and SYGVKD. V lost 0 bases and J lost 0; bases outside the gene matches: 4. CDR3 length: 17 amino acids.

V gene TRBV19 combines with J gene TRBJ2-7; weak D call: TRBD1 (6 bases). Germline CDR1 reads LNHDA; CDR2 reads SQIVND (reference sequence). Trimming took 4 bases from V and 7 from J, leaving 14 bases between them. The CDR3 has 13 residues. DNA of the CDR3: TGTGCCAGTAGTACAGGGGACGCAGGGGAGCAGTACTTC. Its translation is CASSTGDAGEQYF.

This chain joins TRBV5-6 and TRBJ1-2, with a weak D call TRBD1 (5 bases). The CDR3 runs to 14 residues. The germline V gene encodes CDR1 SGHDT and CDR2 YYEEEE. The V gene lost 3 bases and the J gene lost 2 bases, with 11 bases spanning the gap. The CDR3 here is CASSWWGVNYGYTF. The CDR3 coding sequence is TGTGCCAGCAGCTGGTGGGGCGTCAACTATGGCTACACCTTC.

This chain connects TRBV5-1 to TRBJ2-1; 8 bases fit TRBD1. The germline CDR1 and CDR2 sequences are SGHRS and YFSETQ. The CDR3 sequence is 16 residues long. With V trimmed by 0 bases and J by 0 bases, 2 bases remained unmatched. The DNA for the CDR3 is TGCGCCAGCAGCTTGGGGGGACAGGTCTCCTACAATGAGCAGTTCTTC. Translated: CASSLGGQVSYNEQFF. The whole variable domain, remainder taken from reference TRBV5-1 and TRBJ2-1, is KAGVTQTPRYLIKTRGQQVTLSCSPISGHRSVSWYQQTPGQGLQFLFEYFSETQRNKGNFPGRFSGRQFSNSRSEMNVSTLELGDSALYLCASSLGGQVSYNEQFFGPGTRLTVL.

This rearrangement joins TRBV5-1 to TRBJ2-7; the D gene is possibly TRBD1 (5 bases). V was pared by 4 bases and J by 4 bases, with 24 bases between. CDR1 and CDR2 (germline): SGHRS, YFSETQ. This CDR3 contains 17 residues. DNA for the CDR3: TGCGCCAGCAGCATGGATTTCCCCCGGACAAGGGATTACGAGCAGTACTTC. Translated: CASSMDFPRTRDYEQYF.

In regard to this clone: The sample contains more than one DNA sequence encoding this CDR3. The gene calls are TRBV7-8 and TRBJ2-3; perhaps TRBD1 as D (5 bases). Per the germline V gene, CDR1 is SGHVS and CDR2 is FQNEAQ. The CDR3 consists of 18 residues. CDR3 protein: CVLSFSETEPEDTDTQYF. As DNA, the CDR3 is TGTGTCCTCAGCTTCAGCGAGACAGAGCCTGAGGACACAGATACGCAGTATTTT.

This chain joins TRBV6-5 and TRBJ2-5; 11 nucleotides agree with TRBD2. The DNA matches TRBJ2-7 better at its end, which makes the J call doubtful. This CDR3 has 13 amino acids. Germline CDR1 and CDR2: MNHEY and SVGAGI. The CDR3 sequence: CASRLGLAGEQYF. The CDR3 DNA sequence: TGTGCCAGCAGACTTGGACTAGCGGGCGAGCAGTACTTC.

This sequence joins TRBV6-5 and TRBJ2-2; TRBD1 matches 7 bases. This CDR3 is built from 15 residues. V lost 2 bases to trimming and J lost 4 bases; unmatched junction nucleotides: 4. Germline V lookup: CDR1 MNHEY, CDR2 SVGAGI. This chain's CDR3 is CASSYQQGTTGELFF. The CDR3 DNA reads TGTGCCAGCAGTTACCAACAGGGGACCACCGGGGAGCTGTTTTTT.

The rearrangement uses TRBV6-6 and TRBJ1-1, with a weak D call TRBD1 (5 bases). V was shortened by 0 bases and J by 8 bases, with 16 bases between the two germline ends. This CDR3 region has 15 residues. Germline V lookup: CDR1 MNHNY, CDR2 SVGAGI (reference sequence). For the CDR3, the DNA is TGTGCCAGCAGTTACTCAGGGCGGAGGGCAGGGGAAGCTTTCTTT. It translates to CASSYSGRRAGEAFF.

The V gene is TRBV10-1, the J gene TRBJ2-3; 9 bases are shared with TRBD1. The CDR3 sequence is 16 residues long. The germline V gene has CDR1 WNHNN and CDR2 SYGVQD (reference sequence). V gave up 2 bases and J gave up 2 bases; unmatched junction bases: 5. CDR3 DNA sequence: TGCGCCAGCAGTGAGGTAGGACAGGGGATCACAGATACGCAGTATTTT. Residues: CASSEVGQGITDTQYF.

This chain connects TRBV29-1 to TRBJ1-1; 7 nucleotides agree with TRBD1. In germline, CDR1 is SQVTM, CDR2 ANQGSEA. V shed 7 bases and J 5 bases; nucleotides not matched to a gene: 13. This CDR3 has 14 residues. This CDR3 is CSAGGVTGKTEAFF. CDR3 nucleotides: TGCAGCGCTGGGGGAGTGACAGGGAAGACTGAAGCTTTCTTT. Variable domain in full (rest from reference TRBV29-1 and TRBJ1-1): SAVISQKPSRDICQRGTSLTIQCQVDSQVTMMFWYRQQPGQSLTLIATANQGSEATYESGFVIDKFPISRPNLTFSTLTVSNMSPEDSSIYLCSAGGVTGKTEAFFGQGTRLTVV.

In the case of this clone: In the same sample, other DNA sequences code for this CDR3. The chain carries TRBV5-6 and TRBJ2-5, with 12 bases fitting TRBD2. In germline, CDR1 is SGHDT, CDR2 YYEEEE. After removal of 4 bases from V and 4 bases from J, the junction contained 2 bases not matched to a gene. The CDR3 sequence is 14 residues long. Here the CDR3 reads CASSLAGGRETQYF. In DNA form, the CDR3 reads TGTGCCAGCAGCCTAGCGGGGGGGCGAGAGACCCAGTACTTC.

The J gene is TRBJ1-3, the V gene TRBV9, with D possibly matching TRBD1 (5 bases). With 0 bases removed from V and 0 bases from J, the gap between germline ends came to 10 bases. Germline V gene sequence: CDR1 SGDLS, CDR2 YYNGEE. The CDR3 runs to 16 residues. CDR3 nucleotide sequence: TGTGCCAGCAGCGTAGACCCCGGGGGCTCTGGAAACACCATATATTTT. This translates into CASSVDPGGSGNTIYF.

The chain combines TRBV7-6 with TRBJ1-3, with D maybe TRBD1 (5 bases). The germline V gene has CDR1 SGHVS and CDR2 FNYEAQ. V dropped 2 bases and J dropped 0 bases, with 14 bases sitting between them. The CDR3 totals 17 residues. For the CDR3, the DNA is TGTGCCAGCAGCTTATACGGCAGGGCCCTCTCTGGAAACACCATATATTTT. This translates into CASSLYGRALSGNTIYF.

The rearrangement uses TRBV7-2 and TRBJ2-1, with 9 bases matching TRBD2. Germline lookup yields CDR1 SGHTA and CDR2 FQGNSA. The CDR3 is made up of 13 amino acids. V shed 8 bases, J shed 13 bases, and the junction held 12 bases outside the gene matches. The CDR3 DNA sequence: TGTGCCAGCGGGGTAGCGGGAGAACCCACTCAGTTCTTC. As protein: CASGVAGEPTQFF.

This chain connects TRBV6-1 to TRBJ1-5; D uncertain. V was cut by 4 bases and J by 11 bases, with 15 bases left in between. CDR1 and CDR2 from the germline V gene are MNHNS and SASEGT. The CDR3 length is 13 residues. The CDR3 sequence: CASSGSGHKAQHF. CDR3 nucleotide sequence: TGTGCCAGCAGTGGGTCAGGTCATAAGGCCCAGCATTTT.

This rearrangement joins TRBV19 to TRBJ2-3; 12 bases agree with TRBD2. V trimming: 6 bases; J trimming: 0 bases; junction bases outside the gene matches: 16. Germline V CDR1 and CDR2: LNHDA, SQIVND (reference sequence). The CDR3 is 20 residues long. This CDR3 is CASSRKMTSGGSSSTDTQYF. The DNA for the CDR3 is TGTGCCAGTAGCCGAAAAATGACTAGCGGGGGATCTTCTAGCACAGATACGCAGTATTTT.

V and J are TRBV6-1 and TRBJ1-5; D ambiguous. Germline V lookup: CDR1 MNHNS, CDR2 SASEGT. This CDR3 comprises 12 residues. Trimming stripped 3 bases from V and 7 bases from J, with 7 bases between. For the CDR3, the DNA is TGTGCCAGCAGTGATTTGAGGCAGCCCCAGCATTTT. Protein product: CASSDLRQPQHF.

The chain carries TRBV4-1 and TRBJ2-7, with D possibly TRBD2 on 6 matching bases. Germline lookup yields CDR1 MGHRA and CDR2 YSYEKL. The CDR3 contains 16 residues. Trimming took 1 base from V and 3 from J, leaving 16 bases between them. The CDR3 is CASSQGSGRGSYEQYF. CDR3 nucleotides: TGCGCCAGCAGCCAAGGAAGCGGACGGGGGAGCTACGAGCAGTACTTC.

The chain joins TRBV11-2 to TRBJ2-5, with a tentative D call TRBD2 (6 bases). The assigned J gene may be wrong: the sequence end matches TRBJ2-7 better. This CDR3 has 13 amino acids. The V gene's germline CDR1 is SGHAT and CDR2 FQNNGV. The CDR3 is CASSETSRHEQYF. CDR3 bases: TGTGCCAGCAGCGAGACTAGTCGCCACGAGCAGTACTTC.

This chain connects TRBV4-1 to TRBJ2-7, with D possibly being TRBD1 (6 bases). V shed 0 bases and J shed 3 bases, with 15 bases lying between them. The length of the CDR3 is 16 residues. CDR1 is MGHRA, CDR2 YSYEKL, per germline. The DNA for the CDR3 is TGCGCCAGCAGCCAAGATCTCAGGGGCATCGGCTACGAGCAGTACTTC. Translated: CASSQDLRGIGYEQYF.

This sequence joins TRBV7-3 and TRBJ2-3; TRBD2 aligns across 11 bases. CDR1 and CDR2 from the germline V gene are SGHTA and FQGTGA. With V trimmed by 6 bases and J by 6 bases, 14 bases remained unmatched. The CDR3 sequence is 17 residues long. The DNA of the CDR3 is TGTGCCAGCAGTTCCCGAGAGACTAGCGGGGTATGTGATACGCAGTATTTT. Its translation: CASSSRETSGVCDTQYF.

This chain joins TRBV11-2 and TRBJ2-7, with D possibly being TRBD2 (6 bases). Germline CDR1 is SGHAT and CDR2 is FQNNGV. Trimming took off 8 bases at V and 6 bases at J, with 14 bases between the two ends. This CDR3 comprises 12 residues. CDR3 amino acids: CASRGATIEQYF. The CDR3 coding sequence is TGTGCCAGCCGCGGGGCGACGATCGAGCAGTACTTC.

The chain is built from TRBV6-6 and TRBJ1-1, with D maybe TRBD1 (5 bases). There are 14 residues in the CDR3. The V end lost 6 bases, the J end lost 1 base, and 12 bases lay between the germline ends. CDR1 and CDR2 (germline): MNHNY, SVGAGI (reference sequence). Written as DNA, the CDR3 is TGTGCCAGCAGGCCAGACAGTTCGAACACTGAAGCTTTCTTT. Translating gives CASRPDSSNTEAFF.